One and the same sample provided the 6 T cell receptor beta chains below, sequenced in a study of cytomegalovirus exposure and HLA in healthy donors. This PCR relied on a set of 60 Vbeta primers and 13 Jbeta primers. TCRdb keeps only in-frame clones here, not all; method: immunoSEQ multiplex PCR. The sample consists of around 130,000 clones, under 85% of them appearing once. Material: PBMCs. The receptor source for this set is a young man in good health and CMV-seropositive.

This chain links TRBV28 with TRBJ1-5; 7 bases line up with TRBD1. CDR1 is MDHEN, CDR2 SYDVKM, per germline. CDR3 size: 18 residues. V gave up 4 bases and J gave up 1 base; unmatched junction bases: 13. As DNA, the CDR3 is TGTGCCAGCAGTTACGGGTACAGGGGTGGGGAGAGCAATCAGCCCCAGCATTTT. This translates into CASSYGYRGGESNQPQHF.

This chain connects TRBV2 to TRBJ2-3; D is ambiguous. The CDR3 has 15 residues. The germline gives CDR1 SNHLY, CDR2 FYNNEI. Trimming shortened V by 4 bases and J by 2 bases, and 13 bases separated the two germline ends. In nucleotides, the CDR3 is TGTGCCAGCAGTGTATCCGGGTGGATCACAGATACGCAGTATTTT. It encodes CASSVSGWITDTQYF. The entire variable domain, with the rest obtained from reference TRBV2 and TRBJ2-3, is as follows: EPEVTQTPSHQVTQMGQEVILRCVPISNHLYFYWYRQILGQKVEFLVSFYNNEISEKSEIFDDQFSVERPDGSNFTLKIRSTKLEDSAMYFCASSVSGWITDTQYFGPGTRLTVL.

With regard to this clone: Other DNA sequences in this sample translate to the same CDR3. The chain couples TRBV5-1 to TRBJ2-3; 9 bases agree with TRBD2. The CDR3 has 16 residues. Germline loops: CDR1 SGHRS, CDR2 YFSETQ. V was pared by 0 bases and J by 0 bases, with 2 bases of the junction left unmatched. CDR3: CASSLGLAASTDTQYF. The CDR3 coding sequence is TGCGCCAGCAGCTTGGGACTAGCGGCGAGCACAGATACGCAGTATTTT.

V gene TRBV5-4 combines with J gene TRBJ2-3, with TRBD2 matching 13 bases. Germline CDR1 reads SGHNT; CDR2 reads YYREEE (reference sequence). CDR3 length: 17 amino acids. Trimming removed 4 bases from V and 6 bases from J; junction bases left unmatched: 11. CDR3 in DNA: TGTGCCAGCAGCCCGGGACTAGCGGGGCGGGTTGGGGATACGCAGTATTTT. The encoded protein is CASSPGLAGRVGDTQYF.

V is TRBV11-2 and J is TRBJ2-7; D is uncertain. Germline V CDR1 and CDR2: SGHAT, FQNNGV. CDR3 size: 13 residues. With 3 bases removed from V and 0 bases from J, the gap between germline ends came to 6 bases. The CDR3 DNA follows: TGTGCCAGCAGCTTTGGCAGCTCCTACGAGCAGTACTTC. This sequence encodes CASSFGSSYEQYF.

The chain combines TRBV10-3 with TRBJ2-1, with 9 bases matching TRBD1. The CDR3 sequence is 14 residues long. The trim removed 5 bases at V and 5 bases at J, leaving 4 bases unmatched. Germline loops: CDR1 ENHRY, CDR2 SYGVKD. The CDR3 DNA is TGTGCCATCAGTCTACAGGGGGCTAACAATGAGCAGTTCTTC. Its translation: CAISLQGANNEQFF.